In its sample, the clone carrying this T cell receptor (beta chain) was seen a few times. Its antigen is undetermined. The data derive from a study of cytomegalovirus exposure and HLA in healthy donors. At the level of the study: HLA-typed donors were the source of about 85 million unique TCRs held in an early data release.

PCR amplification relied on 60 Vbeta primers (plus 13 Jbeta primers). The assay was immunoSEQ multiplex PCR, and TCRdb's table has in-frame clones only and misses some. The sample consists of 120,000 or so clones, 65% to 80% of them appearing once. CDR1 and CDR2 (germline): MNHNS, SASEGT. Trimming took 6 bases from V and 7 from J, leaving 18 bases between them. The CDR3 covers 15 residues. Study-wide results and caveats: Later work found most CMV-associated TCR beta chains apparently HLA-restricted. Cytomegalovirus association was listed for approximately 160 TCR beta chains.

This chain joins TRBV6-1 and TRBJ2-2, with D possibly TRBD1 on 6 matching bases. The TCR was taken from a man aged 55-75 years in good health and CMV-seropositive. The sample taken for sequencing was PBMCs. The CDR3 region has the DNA TGTGCCAGCAGGCAGAGGCAGGGGATTGGCGGGGAGCTGTTTTTT. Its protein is CASRQRQGIGGELFF.